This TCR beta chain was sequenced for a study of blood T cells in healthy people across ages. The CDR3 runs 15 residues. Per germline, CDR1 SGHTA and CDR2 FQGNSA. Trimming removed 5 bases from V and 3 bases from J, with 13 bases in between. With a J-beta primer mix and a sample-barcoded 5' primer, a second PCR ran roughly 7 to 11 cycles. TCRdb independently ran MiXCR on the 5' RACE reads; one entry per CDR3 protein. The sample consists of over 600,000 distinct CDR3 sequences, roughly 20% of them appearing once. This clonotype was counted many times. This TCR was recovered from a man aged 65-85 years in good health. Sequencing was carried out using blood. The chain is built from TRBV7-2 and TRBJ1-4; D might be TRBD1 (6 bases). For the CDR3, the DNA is TGTGCCAGCAGCACGTACAGGGCGGCTAATGAAAAACTGTTTTTT. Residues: CASSTYRAANEKLFF.